The entry below gives a single TCR beta chain sequence along with its context. It lacks a known antigen. Sequencing used an Illumina HiSeq 2000. 5'RACE template switching, by which a universal primer site and unique molecular identifiers were added, was used to make TCR beta cDNA libraries. cDNA synthesis was primed from the TCR beta constant segment and was followed by two successive PCR amplification steps. The original methods were these. MIGEC handled demultiplexing of the reads and grouping by UMI, while MiTCR was used to assemble and quantify clonotypes. Only TCR cDNA sequences supported by at least two reads were kept to exclude erroneous sequences. The tcR package was used for downstream repertoire analysis, with clonotypes matched between fractions based on CDR3 nucleotide sequence plus V segment. Antigen specificity was annotated against VDJdb with VDJmatch, allowing one amino acid substitution in CDR3. TCRdb reanalyzed the reads, keeping one entry per CDR3 protein sequence and omitting DNA. These V and J calls derive from TCRdb rather than the authors' analysis. The table for this sample records 500,000 to 600,000 distinct CDR3 sequences. The ten biggest clones cover around 4% of the sample.

The data were taken from a study of T cells expressing NK-cell markers (dated by TCRdb to about 2020). Broadly, across the study: Three sorted T-cell subsets (CD3+CD56+NKG2C+, CD3+CD56+NKG2C- and CD3+CD56-NKG2C+) from fewer than 10 donors had their TCR beta-chain repertoires profiled. Libraries were sequenced as 2 x 150 bp reads on Illumina HiSeq 2000/2500, MiSeq or NextSeq. Among the eight sequenced donors, only one was HCMV-seronegative, while the other seven were HCMV-seropositive. The eight sequenced donors were randomly selected healthy volunteers, three men and five women. Broader findings and caveats from the paper: For more than 5 donors, the dominant CD3+CD56+NKG2C+ clonotypes were among the top 10 CD8+ clonotypes and accounted for 1.0-7.0% of CD8+ T cells. It remained unclear whether the expanded NKG2C-expressing T cell clones were specific for HCMV antigens. Those dominant clonotypes were again the most abundant among CD3+CD56-NKG2C+ cells in a handful of donors, at about 28.3-65%.

HCMV serostatus was determined by detecting HCMV-specific IgG in serum with a commercial ELISA kit. Peripheral blood mononuclear cells were isolated from blood by Ficoll density gradient centrifugation. From a lookup of the germline V gene, CDR1 and CDR2 are SQVTM and ANQGSEA. The CDR3 measures 11 amino acids from cysteine to phenylalanine. The record lacks a DNA sequence. The specimen was blood T cells: a sorted CD56 or NKG2C T cell subset, CD4+ or CD8+ T cells, or bulk PBMC T cells (not recorded which). The TCR was taken from a man aged 18 to 29 in good health. Donor details come from another sample of the same person, matched by shared clones. Here the chain combines TRBV29-1 and TRBJ2-1; TCRdb calls TRBD1, which cannot be checked without DNA. The CDR3 corresponds to CSVSWGHEQFF.